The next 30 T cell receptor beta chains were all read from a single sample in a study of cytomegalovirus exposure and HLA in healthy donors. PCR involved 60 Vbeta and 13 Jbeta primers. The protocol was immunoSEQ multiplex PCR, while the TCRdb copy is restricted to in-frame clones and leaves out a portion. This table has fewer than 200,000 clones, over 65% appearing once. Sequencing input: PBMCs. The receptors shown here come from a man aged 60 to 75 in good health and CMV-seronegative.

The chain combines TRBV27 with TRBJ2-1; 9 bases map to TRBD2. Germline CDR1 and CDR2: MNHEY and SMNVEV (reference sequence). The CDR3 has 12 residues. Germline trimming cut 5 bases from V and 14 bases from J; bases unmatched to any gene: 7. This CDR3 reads CASSPGLALEFF. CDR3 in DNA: TGTGCCAGCAGTCCGGGACTAGCTCTGGAGTTCTTC.

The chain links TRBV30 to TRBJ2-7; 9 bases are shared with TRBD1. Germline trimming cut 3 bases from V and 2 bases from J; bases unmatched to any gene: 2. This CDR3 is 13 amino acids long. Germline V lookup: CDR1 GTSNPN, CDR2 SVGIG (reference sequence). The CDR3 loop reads CAWSGTGTYEQYF. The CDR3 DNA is TGTGCCTGGAGCGGGACAGGGACCTACGAGCAGTACTTC.

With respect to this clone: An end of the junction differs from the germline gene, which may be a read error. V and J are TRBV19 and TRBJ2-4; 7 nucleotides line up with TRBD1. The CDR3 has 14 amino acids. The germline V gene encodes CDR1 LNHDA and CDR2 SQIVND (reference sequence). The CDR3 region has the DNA TGTGCCAGTAGTGAACTACTGACCCACAGGGGTGAGAACTTC. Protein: CASSELLTHRGENF.

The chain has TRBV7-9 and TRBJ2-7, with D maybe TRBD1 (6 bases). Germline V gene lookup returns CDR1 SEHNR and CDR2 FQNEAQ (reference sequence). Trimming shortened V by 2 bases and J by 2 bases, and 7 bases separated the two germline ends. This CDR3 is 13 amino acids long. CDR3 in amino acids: CASSLSGAYEQYF. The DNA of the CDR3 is TGTGCCAGCAGCTTATCAGGGGCCTACGAGCAGTACTTC.

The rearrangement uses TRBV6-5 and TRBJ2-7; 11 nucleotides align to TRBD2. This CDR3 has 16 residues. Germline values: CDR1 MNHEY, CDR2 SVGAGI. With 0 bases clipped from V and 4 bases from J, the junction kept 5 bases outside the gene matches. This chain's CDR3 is CASSYSVLAGGYEQYF. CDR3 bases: TGTGCCAGCAGTTACTCGGTCCTAGCGGGAGGATACGAGCAGTACTTC.

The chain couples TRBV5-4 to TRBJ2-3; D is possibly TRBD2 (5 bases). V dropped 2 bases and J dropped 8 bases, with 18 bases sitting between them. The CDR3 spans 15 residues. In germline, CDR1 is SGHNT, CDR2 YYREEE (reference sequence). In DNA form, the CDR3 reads TGTGCCAGCAGCTTAGCCTCGAGTGCTCGGGGTACGCAGTATTTT. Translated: CASSLASSARGTQYF.

CDR3 bases: TGTGCCAGCAACGGCAGGGGGCTAAACGGGGAGCTGTTTTTT. Protein sequence: CASNGRGLNGELFF. The chain recombines TRBV9 with TRBJ2-2; TRBD1 matches at 8 bases. This CDR3 comprises 14 residues. Trimming cost V 6 bases and J 7 bases; bases outside gene matches: 8. Per germline, CDR1 SGDLS and CDR2 YYNGEE.

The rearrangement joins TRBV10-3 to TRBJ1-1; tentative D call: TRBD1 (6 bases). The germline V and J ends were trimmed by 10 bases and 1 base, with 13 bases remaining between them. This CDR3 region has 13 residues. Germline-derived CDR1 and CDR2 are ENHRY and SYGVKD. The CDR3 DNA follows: TGTGCCACAACAGGGAATACGAACACTGAAGCTTTCTTT. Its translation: CATTGNTNTEAFF.

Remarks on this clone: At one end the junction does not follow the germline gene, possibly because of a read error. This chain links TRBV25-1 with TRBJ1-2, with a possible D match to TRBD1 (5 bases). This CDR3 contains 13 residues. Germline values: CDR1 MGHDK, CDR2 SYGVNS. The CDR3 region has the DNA TGTGCCAGCAAATCTGGGCAGGGATTTGGCTACCCCTTC. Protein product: CASKSGQGFGYPF.

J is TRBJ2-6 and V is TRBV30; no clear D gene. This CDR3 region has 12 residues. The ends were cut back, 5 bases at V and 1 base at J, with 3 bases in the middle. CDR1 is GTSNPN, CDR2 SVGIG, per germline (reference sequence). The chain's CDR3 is CAWESGANVLTF. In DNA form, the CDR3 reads TGTGCCTGGGAGTCTGGGGCCAACGTCCTGACTTTC.

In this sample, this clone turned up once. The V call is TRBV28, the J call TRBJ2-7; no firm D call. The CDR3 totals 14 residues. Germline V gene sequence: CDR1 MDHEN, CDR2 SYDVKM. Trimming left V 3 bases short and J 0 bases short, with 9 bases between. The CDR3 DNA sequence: TGTGCCAGCAGTTTGGTCCCTAACTCCTACGAGCAGTACTTC. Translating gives CASSLVPNSYEQYF.

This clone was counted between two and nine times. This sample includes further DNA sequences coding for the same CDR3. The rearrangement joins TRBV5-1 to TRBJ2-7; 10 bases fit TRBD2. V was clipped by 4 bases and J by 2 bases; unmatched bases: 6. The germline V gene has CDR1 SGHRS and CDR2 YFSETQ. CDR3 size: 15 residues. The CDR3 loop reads CASSPRTSGAYEQYF. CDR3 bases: TGCGCCAGCAGCCCTCGGACTAGCGGAGCCTACGAGCAGTACTTC.

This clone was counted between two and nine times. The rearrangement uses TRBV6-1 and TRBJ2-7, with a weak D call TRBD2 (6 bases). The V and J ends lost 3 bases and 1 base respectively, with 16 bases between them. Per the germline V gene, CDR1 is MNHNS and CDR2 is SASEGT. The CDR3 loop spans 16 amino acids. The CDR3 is CASSDGGTPSSYEQYF. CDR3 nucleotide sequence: TGTGCCAGCAGTGATGGCGGGACCCCCTCATCCTACGAGCAGTACTTC.

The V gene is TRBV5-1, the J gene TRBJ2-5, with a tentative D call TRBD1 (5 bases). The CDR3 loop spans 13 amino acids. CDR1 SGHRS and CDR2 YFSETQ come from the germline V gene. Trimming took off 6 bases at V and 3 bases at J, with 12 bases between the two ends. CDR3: CASTLTEKETQYF. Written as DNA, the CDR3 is TGCGCCAGCACCCTGACAGAAAAAGAGACCCAGTACTTC.

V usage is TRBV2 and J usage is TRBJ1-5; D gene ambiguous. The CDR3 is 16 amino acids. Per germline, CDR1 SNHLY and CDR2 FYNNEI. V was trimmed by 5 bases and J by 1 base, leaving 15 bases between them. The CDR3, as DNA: TGTGCCAGCAGTCAAGGGCCAGCGGGGAGCAATCAGCCCCAGCATTTT. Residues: CASSQGPAGSNQPQHF.

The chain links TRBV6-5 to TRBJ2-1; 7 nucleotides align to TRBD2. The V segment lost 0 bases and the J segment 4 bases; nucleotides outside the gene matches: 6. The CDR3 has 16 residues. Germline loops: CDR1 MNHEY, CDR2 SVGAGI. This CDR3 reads CASSYSIEAGYNEQFF. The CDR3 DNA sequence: TGTGCCAGCAGTTACTCTATCGAAGCGGGGTACAATGAGCAGTTCTTC.

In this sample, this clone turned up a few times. CDR3 amino acids: CASSYRDRRDTQYF. In DNA form, the CDR3 reads TGTGCCAGCAGTTACCGGGACAGGCGGGATACGCAGTATTTT. This chain links TRBV6-6 with TRBJ2-3; 8 bases are shared with TRBD1. CDR1 and CDR2 from the germline V gene are MNHNY and SVGAGI (reference sequence). Unmatched junction bases numbered 4, after V lost 2 bases and J lost 6 bases. This CDR3 has 14 amino acids.

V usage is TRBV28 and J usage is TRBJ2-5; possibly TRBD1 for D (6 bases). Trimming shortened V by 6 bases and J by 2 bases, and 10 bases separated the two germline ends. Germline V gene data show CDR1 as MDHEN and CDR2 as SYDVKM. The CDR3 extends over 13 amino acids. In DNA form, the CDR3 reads TGTGCCAGCAGCCGGACAGCGCAAGAGACCCAGTACTTC. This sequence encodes CASSRTAQETQYF.

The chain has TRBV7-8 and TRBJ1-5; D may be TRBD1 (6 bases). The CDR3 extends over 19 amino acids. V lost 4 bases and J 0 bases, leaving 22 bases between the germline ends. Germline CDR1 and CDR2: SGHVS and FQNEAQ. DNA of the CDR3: TGTGCCAGCAGCTACAATTCAAGGCAGGGGAAGGATAGCAATCAGCCCCAGCATTTT. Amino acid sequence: CASSYNSRQGKDSNQPQHF.

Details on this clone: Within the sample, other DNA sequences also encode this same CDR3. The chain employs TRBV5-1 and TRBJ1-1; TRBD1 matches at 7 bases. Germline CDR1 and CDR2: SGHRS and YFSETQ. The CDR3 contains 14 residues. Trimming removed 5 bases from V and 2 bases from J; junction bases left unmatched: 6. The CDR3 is CASSLQGPNTEAFF. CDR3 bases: TGCGCCAGCAGTCTACAGGGGCCCAACACTGAAGCTTTCTTT.

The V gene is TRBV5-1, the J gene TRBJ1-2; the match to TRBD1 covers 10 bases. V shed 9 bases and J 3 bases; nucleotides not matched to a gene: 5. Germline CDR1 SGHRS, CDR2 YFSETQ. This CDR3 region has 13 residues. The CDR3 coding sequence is TGCGCCACCGGGACAGGGGAGGACTATGGCTACACCTTC. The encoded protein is CATGTGEDYGYTF.

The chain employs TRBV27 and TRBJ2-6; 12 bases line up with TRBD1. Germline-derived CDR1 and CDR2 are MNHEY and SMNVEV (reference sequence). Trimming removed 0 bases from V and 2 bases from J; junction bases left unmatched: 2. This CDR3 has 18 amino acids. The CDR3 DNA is TGTGCCAGCAGTTTATCCGGGACAGGGGGCGCTGGGGCCAACGTCCTGACTTTC. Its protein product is CASSLSGTGGAGANVLTF.

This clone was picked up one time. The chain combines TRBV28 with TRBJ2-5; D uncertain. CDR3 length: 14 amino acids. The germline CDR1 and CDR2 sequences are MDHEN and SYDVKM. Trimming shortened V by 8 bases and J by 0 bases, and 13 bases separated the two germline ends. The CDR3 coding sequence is TGTGCCAGCCGTGAGGAAGTTTACCAAGAGACCCAGTACTTC. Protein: CASREEVYQETQYF.

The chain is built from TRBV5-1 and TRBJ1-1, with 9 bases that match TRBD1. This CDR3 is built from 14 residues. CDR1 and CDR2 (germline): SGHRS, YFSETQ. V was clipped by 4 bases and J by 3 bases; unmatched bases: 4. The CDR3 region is CASSTGTGHTEAFF. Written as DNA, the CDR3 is TGCGCCAGCAGCACCGGGACAGGGCACACTGAAGCTTTCTTT.

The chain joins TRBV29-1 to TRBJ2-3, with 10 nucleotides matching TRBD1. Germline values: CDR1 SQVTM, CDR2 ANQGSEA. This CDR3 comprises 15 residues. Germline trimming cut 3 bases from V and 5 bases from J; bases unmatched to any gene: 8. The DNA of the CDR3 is TGCAGCGTTGAGAGACAGGGGGCGCCGAAAGATACGCAGTATTTT. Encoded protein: CSVERQGAPKDTQYF.

The CDR3 sequence is CASSADRGLNQPQHF. The CDR3 nucleotides read TGTGCCAGCAGTGCGGACAGGGGCCTCAATCAGCCCCAGCATTTT. This rearrangement joins TRBV2 to TRBJ1-5; 9 bases are a match to TRBD1. Trimming took 4 bases from V and 3 from J; bases not matched to a gene: 4. CDR3 length equals 15 residues. Germline V gives CDR1 SNHLY, CDR2 FYNNEI. Drawing the rest from reference TRBV2 and TRBJ1-5, the complete variable domain is EPEVTQTPSHQVTQMGQEVILRCVPISNHLYFYWYRQILGQKVEFLVSFYNNEISEKSEIFDDQFSVERPDGSNFTLKIRSTKLEDSAMYFCASSADRGLNQPQHFGDGTRLSIL.

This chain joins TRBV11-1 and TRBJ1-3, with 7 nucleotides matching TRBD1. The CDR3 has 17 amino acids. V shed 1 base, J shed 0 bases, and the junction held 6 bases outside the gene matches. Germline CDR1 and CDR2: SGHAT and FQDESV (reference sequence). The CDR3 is CASSLGARTGSGNTIYF. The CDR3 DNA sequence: TGTGCCAGCAGCTTAGGTGCCCGGACAGGCTCTGGAAACACCATATATTTT.

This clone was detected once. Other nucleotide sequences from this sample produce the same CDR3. Here the CDR3 DNA reads TGTGCCAGCAGTCAGGGGGTGAACACTGAAGCTTTCTTT. This sequence encodes CASSQGVNTEAFF. The J gene is TRBJ1-1, the V gene TRBV7-9; 7 bases map to TRBD1. The germline V gene encodes CDR1 SEHNR and CDR2 FQNEAQ (reference sequence). V gave up 6 bases and J gave up 0 bases; unmatched junction bases: 1. The CDR3 contains 13 residues. The full variable domain, completed using reference TRBV7-9 and TRBJ1-1, is DTGVSQNPRHKITKRGQNVTFRCDPISEHNRLYWYRQTLGQGPEFLTYFQNEAQLEKSRLLSDRFSAERPKGSFSTLEIQRTEQGDSAMYLCASSQGVNTEAFFGQGTRLTVV.

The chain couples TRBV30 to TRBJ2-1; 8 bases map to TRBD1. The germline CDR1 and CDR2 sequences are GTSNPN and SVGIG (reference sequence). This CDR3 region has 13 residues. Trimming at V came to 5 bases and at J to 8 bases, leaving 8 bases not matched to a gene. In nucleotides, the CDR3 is TGTGCCTGGGGACAGGGATTGTGGGATGAGCAGTTCTTC. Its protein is CAWGQGLWDEQFF. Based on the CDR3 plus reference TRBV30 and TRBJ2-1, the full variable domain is SQTIHQWPATLVQPVGSPLSLECTVEGTSNPNLYWYRQAAGRGLQLLFYSVGIGQISSEVPQNLSASRPQDRQFILSSKKLLLSDSGFYLCAWGQGLWDEQFFGPGTRLTVL.

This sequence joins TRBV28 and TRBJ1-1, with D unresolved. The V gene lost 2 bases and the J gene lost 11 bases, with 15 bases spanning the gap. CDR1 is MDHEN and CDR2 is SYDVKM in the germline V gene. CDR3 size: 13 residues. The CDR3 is CASSLIGTLEAFF. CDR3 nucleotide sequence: TGTGCCAGCAGTTTAATAGGTACCTTGGAGGCTTTCTTT.